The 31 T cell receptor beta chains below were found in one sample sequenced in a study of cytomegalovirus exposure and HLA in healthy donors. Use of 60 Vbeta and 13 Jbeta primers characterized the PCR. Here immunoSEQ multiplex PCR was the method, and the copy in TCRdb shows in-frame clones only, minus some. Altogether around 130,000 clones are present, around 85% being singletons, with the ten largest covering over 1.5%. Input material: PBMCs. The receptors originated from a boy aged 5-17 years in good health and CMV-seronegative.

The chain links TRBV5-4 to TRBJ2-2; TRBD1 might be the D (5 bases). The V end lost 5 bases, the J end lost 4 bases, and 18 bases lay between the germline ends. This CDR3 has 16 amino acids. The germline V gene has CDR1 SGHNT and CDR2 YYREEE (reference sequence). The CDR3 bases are TGTGCCAGCAGTAACCCTCAGAAAAGGGGCACCGGGGAGCTGTTTTTT. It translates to CASSNPQKRGTGELFF.

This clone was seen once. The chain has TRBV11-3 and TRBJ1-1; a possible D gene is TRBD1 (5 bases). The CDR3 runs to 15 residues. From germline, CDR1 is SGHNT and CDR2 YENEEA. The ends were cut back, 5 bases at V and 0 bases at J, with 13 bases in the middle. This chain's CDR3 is CASSKVRQLNTEAFF. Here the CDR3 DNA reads TGTGCCAGCAGCAAAGTACGACAGCTGAACACTGAAGCTTTCTTT.

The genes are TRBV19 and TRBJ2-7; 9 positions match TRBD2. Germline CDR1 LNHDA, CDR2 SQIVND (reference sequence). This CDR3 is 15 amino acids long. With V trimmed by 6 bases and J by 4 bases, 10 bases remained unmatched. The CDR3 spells CASSSLLSGGYEQYF. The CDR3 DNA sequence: TGTGCCAGTAGCAGCCTCCTTAGCGGGGGATACGAGCAGTACTTC.

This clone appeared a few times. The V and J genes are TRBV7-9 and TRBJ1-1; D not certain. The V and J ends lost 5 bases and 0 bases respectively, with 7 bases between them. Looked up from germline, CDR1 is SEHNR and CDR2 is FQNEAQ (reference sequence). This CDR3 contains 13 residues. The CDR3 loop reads CASSPEMNTEAFF. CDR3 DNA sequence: TGTGCCAGCAGCCCCGAGATGAACACTGAAGCTTTCTTT.

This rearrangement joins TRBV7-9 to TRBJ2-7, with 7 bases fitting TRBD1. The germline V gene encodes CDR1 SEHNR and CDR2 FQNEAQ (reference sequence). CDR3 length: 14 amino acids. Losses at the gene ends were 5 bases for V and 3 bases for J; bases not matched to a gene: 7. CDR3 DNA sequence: TGTGCCAGCAGCCGTGGGACAGCACTCTACGAGCAGTACTTC. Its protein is CASSRGTALYEQYF.

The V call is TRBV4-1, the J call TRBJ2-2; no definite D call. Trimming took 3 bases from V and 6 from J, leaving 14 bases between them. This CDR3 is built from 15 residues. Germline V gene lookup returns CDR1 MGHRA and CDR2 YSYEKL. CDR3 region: CASSHPERASGELFF. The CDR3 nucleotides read TGCGCCAGCAGCCATCCTGAGCGAGCCTCCGGGGAGCTGTTTTTT.

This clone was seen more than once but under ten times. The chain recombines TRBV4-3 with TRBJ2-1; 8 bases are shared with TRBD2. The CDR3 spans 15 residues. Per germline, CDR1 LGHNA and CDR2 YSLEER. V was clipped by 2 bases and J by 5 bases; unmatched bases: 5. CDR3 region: CASSQYRGGHNEQFF. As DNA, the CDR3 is TGCGCCAGCAGCCAATACCGGGGGGGCCACAATGAGCAGTTCTTC.

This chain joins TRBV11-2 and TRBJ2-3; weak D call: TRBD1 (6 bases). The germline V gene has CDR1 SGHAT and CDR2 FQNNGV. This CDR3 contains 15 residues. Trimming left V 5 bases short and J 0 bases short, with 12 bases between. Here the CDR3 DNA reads TGTGCCAGCAGCCAGAGGCAGGGGAGCACAGATACGCAGTATTTT. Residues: CASSQRQGSTDTQYF.

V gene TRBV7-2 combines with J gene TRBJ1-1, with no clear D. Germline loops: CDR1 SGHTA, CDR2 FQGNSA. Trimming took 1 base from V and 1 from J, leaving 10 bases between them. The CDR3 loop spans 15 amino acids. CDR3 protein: CASSLVATANTEAFF. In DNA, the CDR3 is TGTGCCAGCAGCTTAGTGGCCACAGCGAACACTGAAGCTTTCTTT.

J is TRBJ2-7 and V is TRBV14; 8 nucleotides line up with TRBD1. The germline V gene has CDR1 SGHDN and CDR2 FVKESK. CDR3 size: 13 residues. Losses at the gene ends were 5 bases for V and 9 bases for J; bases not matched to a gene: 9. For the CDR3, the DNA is TGTGCCAGCAGCAGACAGGGGTCAACATCGCAGTACTTC. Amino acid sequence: CASSRQGSTSQYF.

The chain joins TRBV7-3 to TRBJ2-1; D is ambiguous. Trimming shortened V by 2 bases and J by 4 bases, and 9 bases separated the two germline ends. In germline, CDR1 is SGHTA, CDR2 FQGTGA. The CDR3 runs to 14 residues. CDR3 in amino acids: CASSLGGKYNEQFF. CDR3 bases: TGTGCCAGCAGCTTAGGTGGCAAGTACAATGAGCAGTTCTTC.

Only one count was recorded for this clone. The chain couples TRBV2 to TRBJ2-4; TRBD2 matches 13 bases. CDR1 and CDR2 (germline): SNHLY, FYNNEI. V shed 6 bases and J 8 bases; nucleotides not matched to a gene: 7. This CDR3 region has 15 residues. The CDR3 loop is CASRGSLAGGDIQYF. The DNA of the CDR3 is TGTGCCAGCAGAGGCTCACTAGCGGGGGGGGACATTCAGTACTTC.

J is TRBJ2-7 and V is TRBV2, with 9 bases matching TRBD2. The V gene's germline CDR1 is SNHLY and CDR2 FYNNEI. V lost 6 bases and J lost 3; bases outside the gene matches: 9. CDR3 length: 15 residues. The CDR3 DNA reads TGTGCCAGCAGCGCTACCCCTAGCGGGAACTACGAGCAGTACTTC. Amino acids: CASSATPSGNYEQYF.

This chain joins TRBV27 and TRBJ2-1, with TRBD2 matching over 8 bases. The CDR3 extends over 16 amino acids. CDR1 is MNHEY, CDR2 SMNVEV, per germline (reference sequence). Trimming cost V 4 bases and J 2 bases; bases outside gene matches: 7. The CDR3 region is CASSSPTSGPYNEQFF. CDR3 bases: TGTGCCAGCAGTTCACCCACTAGCGGCCCCTACAATGAGCAGTTCTTC.

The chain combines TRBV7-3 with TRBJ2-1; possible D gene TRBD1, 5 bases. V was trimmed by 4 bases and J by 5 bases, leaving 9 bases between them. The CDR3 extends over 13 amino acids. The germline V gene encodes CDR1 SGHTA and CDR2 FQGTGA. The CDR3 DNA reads TGTGCCAGCAGCTCCGACAGAGACAATGAGCAGTTCTTC. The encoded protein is CASSSDRDNEQFF.

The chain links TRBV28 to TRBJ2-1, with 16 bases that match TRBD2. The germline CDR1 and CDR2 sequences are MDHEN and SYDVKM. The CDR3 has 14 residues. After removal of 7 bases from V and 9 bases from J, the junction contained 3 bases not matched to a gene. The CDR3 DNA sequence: TGTGCCAGCACGGGACTAGCGGGAGGGGGTGAGCAGTTCTTC. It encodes CASTGLAGGGEQFF.

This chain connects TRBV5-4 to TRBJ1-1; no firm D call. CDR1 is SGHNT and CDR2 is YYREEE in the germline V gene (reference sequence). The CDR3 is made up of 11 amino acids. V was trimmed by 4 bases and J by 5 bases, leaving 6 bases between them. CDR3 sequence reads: CASSGGTEAFF. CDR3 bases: TGTGCCAGCAGCGGCGGGACTGAAGCTTTCTTT.

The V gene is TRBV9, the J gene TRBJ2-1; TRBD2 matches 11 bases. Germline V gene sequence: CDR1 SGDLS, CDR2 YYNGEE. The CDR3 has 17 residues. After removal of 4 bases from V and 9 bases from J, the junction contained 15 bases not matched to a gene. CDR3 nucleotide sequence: TGTGCCAGCAGCCGGTCTAGCGGGGGGCCTACTTTAAGTGAGCAGTTCTTC. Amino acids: CASSRSSGGPTLSEQFF.

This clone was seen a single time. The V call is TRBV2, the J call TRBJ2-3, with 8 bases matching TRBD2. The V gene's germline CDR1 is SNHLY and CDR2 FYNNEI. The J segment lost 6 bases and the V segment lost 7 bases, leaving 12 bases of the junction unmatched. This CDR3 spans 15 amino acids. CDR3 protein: CASIPKLAGKDTQYF. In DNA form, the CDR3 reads TGTGCCAGCATTCCGAAGTTAGCGGGGAAGGATACGCAGTATTTT.

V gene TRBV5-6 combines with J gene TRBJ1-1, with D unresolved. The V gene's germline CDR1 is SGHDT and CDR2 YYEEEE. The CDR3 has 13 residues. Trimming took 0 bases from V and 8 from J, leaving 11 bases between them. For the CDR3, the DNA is TGTGCCAGCAGCTTGGTCCAGGCTGCAGAAGCTTTCTTT. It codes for CASSLVQAAEAFF. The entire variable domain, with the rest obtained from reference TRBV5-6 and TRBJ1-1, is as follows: DAGVTQSPTHLIKTRGQQVTLRCSPKSGHDTVSWYQQALGQGPQFIFQYYEEEERQRGNFPDRFSGHQFPNYSSELNVNALLLGDSALYLCASSLVQAAEAFFGQGTRLTVV.

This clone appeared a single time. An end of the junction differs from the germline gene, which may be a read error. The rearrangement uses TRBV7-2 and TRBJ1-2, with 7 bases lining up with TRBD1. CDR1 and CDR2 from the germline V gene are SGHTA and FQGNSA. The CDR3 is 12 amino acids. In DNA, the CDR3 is TGTGCCAGCAGCTTAGGGCCAGGGGGATACCCCTTC. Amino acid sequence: CASSLGPGGYPF.

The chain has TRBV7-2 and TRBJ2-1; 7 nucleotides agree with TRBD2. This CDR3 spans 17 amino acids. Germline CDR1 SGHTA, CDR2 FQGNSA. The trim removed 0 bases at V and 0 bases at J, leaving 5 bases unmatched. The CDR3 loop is CASSLASSGHSYNEQFF. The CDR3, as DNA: TGTGCCAGCAGCTTAGCCTCTAGCGGTCACTCCTACAATGAGCAGTTCTTC.

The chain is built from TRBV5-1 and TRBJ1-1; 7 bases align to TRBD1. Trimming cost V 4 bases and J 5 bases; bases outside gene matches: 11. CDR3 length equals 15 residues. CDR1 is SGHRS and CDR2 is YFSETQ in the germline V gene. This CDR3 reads CASSIETGMGTEAFF. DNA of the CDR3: TGCGCCAGCAGCATTGAGACAGGGATGGGGACTGAAGCTTTCTTT.

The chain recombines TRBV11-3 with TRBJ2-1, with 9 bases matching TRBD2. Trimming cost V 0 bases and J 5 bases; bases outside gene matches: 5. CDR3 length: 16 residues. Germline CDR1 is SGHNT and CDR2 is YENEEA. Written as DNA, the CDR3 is TGTGCCAGCAGCTTAGATTCTAGCGGGATTCACAATGAGCAGTTCTTC. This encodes CASSLDSSGIHNEQFF.

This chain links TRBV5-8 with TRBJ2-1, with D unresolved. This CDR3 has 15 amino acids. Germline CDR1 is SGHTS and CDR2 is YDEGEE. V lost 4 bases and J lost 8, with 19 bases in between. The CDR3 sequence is CASSTTTSSFDEQFF. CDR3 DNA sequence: TGTGCCAGCAGCACAACGACAAGTAGTTTCGATGAGCAGTTCTTC.

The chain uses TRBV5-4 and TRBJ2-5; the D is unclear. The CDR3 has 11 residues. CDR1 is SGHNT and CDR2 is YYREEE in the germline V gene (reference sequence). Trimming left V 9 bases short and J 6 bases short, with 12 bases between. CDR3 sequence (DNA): TGTGCCACCTATGACTCGAAGACCCAGTACTTC. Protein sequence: CATYDSKTQYF.

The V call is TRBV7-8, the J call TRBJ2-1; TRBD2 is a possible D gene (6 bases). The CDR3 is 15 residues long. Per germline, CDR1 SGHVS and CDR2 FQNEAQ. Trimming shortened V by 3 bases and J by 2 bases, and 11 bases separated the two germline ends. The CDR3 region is CASSLGAGAYNEQFF. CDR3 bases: TGTGCCAGCAGCTTGGGAGCGGGTGCCTACAATGAGCAGTTCTTC.

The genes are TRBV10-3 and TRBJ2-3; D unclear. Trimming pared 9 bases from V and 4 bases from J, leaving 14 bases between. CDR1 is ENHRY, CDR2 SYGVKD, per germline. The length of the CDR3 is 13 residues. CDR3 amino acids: CAIATIFADTQYF. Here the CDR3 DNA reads TGTGCCATTGCAACTATTTTCGCAGATACGCAGTATTTT.

The CDR3: CASSQSQGIGNQPQHF. The CDR3 DNA sequence: TGCGCCAGCAGCCAATCACAGGGAATTGGAAATCAGCCCCAGCATTTT. This rearrangement joins TRBV4-1 to TRBJ1-5; possibly TRBD1 for D (6 bases). This CDR3 contains 16 residues. Trimming removed 2 bases at V and 4 bases at J, with 15 bases between. CDR1 is MGHRA and CDR2 is YSYEKL in the germline V gene.

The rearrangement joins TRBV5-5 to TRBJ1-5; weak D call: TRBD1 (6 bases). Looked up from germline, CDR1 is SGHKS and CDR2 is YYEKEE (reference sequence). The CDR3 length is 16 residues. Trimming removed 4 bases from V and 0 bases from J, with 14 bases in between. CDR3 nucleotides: TGTGCCAGCAGCACTTCGACAGGCTATAGCAATCAGCCCCAGCATTTT. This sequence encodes CASSTSTGYSNQPQHF. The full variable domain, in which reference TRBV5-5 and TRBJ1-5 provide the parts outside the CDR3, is DAGVTQSPTHLIKTRGQQVTLRCSPISGHKSVSWYQQVLGQGPQFIFQYYEKEERGRGNFPDRFSARQFPNYSSELNVNALLLGDSALYLCASSTSTGYSNQPQHFGDGTRLSIL.

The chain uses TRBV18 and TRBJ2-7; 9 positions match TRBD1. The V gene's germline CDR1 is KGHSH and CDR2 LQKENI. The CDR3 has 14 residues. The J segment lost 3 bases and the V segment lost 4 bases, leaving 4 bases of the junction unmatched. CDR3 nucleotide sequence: TGTGCCAGCTCACGCGACAGGGGGGTCTACGAGCAGTACTTC. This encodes CASSRDRGVYEQYF.